This TCR beta chain was profiled in a study of T-cell reconstitution after alpha-beta-depleted transplantation in children. Findings and limits, study-wide: Expanded clones from the graft, numbering several hundred, reportedly supplied alpha-beta T cells about two months after transplant. Recipient T cells and thymic progenitors that survived gave rise to the high TCRbeta diversity observed at day 60 in some patients. T-cell counts and diversity were attributed mostly to newly produced T cells one year after transplant.

Concerning this clonotype: Its antigen is undetermined.

The CDR3 has 15 amino acids. Trimming shortened V by 6 bases and J by 3 bases, and 15 bases separated the two germline ends. Per germline, CDR1 MDHEN and CDR2 SYDVKM. The authors prepared the TCRbeta library with unique molecular identifiers. MiXCR was run by TCRdb on the PCR reads, yielding one entry per CDR3 protein. The table includes some 120,000 distinct CDR3 sequences, about a tenth detected once. The receptor was derived from a boy aged 2-9 years with acute lymphoblastic leukemia, due to receive a stem cell transplant. The chain is built from TRBV28 and TRBJ1-3; tentatively, D is TRBD1 (6 bases). Sequenced material: PBMCs, taken before TCRalphabeta/CD19-depleted stem cell transplant. In DNA, the CDR3 is TGTGCCAGCAGCTCGCAGGGGACGAGTGGAAACACCATATATTTT. Its protein is CASSSQGTSGNTIYF.